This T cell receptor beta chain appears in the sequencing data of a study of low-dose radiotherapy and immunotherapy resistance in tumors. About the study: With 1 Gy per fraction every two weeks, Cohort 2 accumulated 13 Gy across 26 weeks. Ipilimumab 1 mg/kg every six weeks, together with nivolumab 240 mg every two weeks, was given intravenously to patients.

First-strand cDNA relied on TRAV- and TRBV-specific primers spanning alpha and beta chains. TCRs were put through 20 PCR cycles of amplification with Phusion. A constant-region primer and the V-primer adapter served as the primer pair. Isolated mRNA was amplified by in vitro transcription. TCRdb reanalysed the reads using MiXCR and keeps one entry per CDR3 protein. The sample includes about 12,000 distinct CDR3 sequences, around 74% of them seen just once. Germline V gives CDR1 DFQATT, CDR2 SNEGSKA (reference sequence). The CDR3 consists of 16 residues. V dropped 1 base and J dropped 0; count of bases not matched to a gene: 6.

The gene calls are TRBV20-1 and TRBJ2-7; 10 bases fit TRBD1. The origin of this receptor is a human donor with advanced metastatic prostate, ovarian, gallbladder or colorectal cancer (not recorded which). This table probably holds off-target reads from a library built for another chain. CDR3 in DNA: TGCAGTGCTAGAGCACCGGGACAGGGGAGCTCCTACGAGCAGTACTTC. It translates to CSARAPGQGSSYEQYF.